This TCR beta chain derives from a study of blood T cell repertoires in COVID-19. About the study: Sites in the United States, Italy and Spain provided acute and convalescent COVID-19 samples. Nucleic acid was either cDNA or gDNA, and it came from T cells, B-cell-depleted T cells, or PBMCs.

CDR1 LGHDT and CDR2 YNNKEL come from the germline V gene (reference sequence). V was pared by 4 bases and J by 4 bases, with 0 bases of the junction left unmatched. The CDR3 runs 13 residues. Methods used by the authors: Reference gene primers were amplified, and this amplification served to estimate nucleated cell counts. The protocol was immunoSEQ multiplex PCR, while the TCRdb copy is restricted to in-frame clones and leaves out a portion. Clonal size and the V and J genes are those of that table, whereas D and trimming came from the DNA. The sample lists tens of thousands of clones; 80% to 90% were seen once. This clone has a single count.

The V and J genes are TRBV3-1 (or the pseudogene TRBV3-2) and TRBJ1-2; 10 bases line up with TRBD1. This TCR came from a woman between 45 and 60 years old with acute or convalescent COVID-19. Sequencing was performed on peripheral blood. CDR3 protein: CASSRTGGYGYTF. For the CDR3, the DNA is TGTGCCAGCAGCCGGACAGGGGGCTATGGCTACACCTTC.